This TCR beta chain was recovered during a study of blood T cell repertoires in COVID-19. Across the whole study: Researchers got acute and convalescent COVID-19 samples from the United States, Italy and Spain. PBMCs, B-cell-depleted T cells, or T cells provided the cDNA or gDNA that made up the material.

The authors' processing: Reference gene primer amplification gave nucleated cell count estimates. TCRdb's copy holds only in-frame clones and misses some; the assay was immunoSEQ multiplex PCR. V and J calls and clone size are those listed in that table; D and trimming were worked out from the DNA. The data show roughly 250,000 clones, roughly 88% seen once. Per germline, CDR1 LNHDA and CDR2 SQIVND (reference sequence). The CDR3 runs to 14 residues. V was pared by 9 bases and J by 7 bases, with 11 bases of the junction left unmatched. The specimen sequenced was peripheral blood. The TCR sequence derives from a woman in her 30s with acute or convalescent COVID-19. This rearrangement joins TRBV19 to TRBJ1-2, with 10 bases fitting TRBD1. The CDR3 spells CASTRDRGLGGYTF. DNA for the CDR3: TGTGCCAGCACTCGGGACAGGGGATTAGGTGGCTACACCTTC.